This T cell receptor (beta chain) was sequenced for a study of blood T cell repertoires in COVID-19 (dated by TCRdb to about 2020). With regard to the full study: Samples covering the acute and convalescent phases of COVID-19 were provided by collaborators in the United States, Italy and Spain. The material from the prospective study consisted of cDNA or gDNA derived from T cells, B-cell-depleted T cells, or PBMCs. The dataset comprised deeply sampled blood TCRbeta repertoires from subjects exposed to, actively infected with, or recovered from COVID-19. The repertoires were made available in a free public database intended to serve as a resource for research on the immune response to SARS-CoV-2. The samples were drawn from two sources: the first 160 participants of the ongoing ImmuneRACE study, and 950 to 1,500 subjects contributed by 6 global collaborators. The sample metadata nearly always contained a de-identified subject ID, COVID-19 status, age in years and sex. Where available, HLA class I and class II types were obtained from metadata supplied by the sample provider rather than from assay-based typing.

Notes on this clone: Its cognate antigen has yet to be identified. Per-base quality was not reported, and no clone a single base away is much larger than it.

V was cut back by 0 bases and J by 5 bases, leaving a gap of 12 bases between them. For CDR1 and CDR2, the germline V gene lists SGDLS and YYNGEE. The CDR3 measures 15 amino acids from cysteine to phenylalanine. The DNA shown is the 45-base CDR3, in frame from base 1. Study-wide findings and limitations: The amount of clinical and demographic metadata varied by source and participant and was provided uncurated.

One collaborating source in Seattle enrolled patients during active infection and followed them longitudinally through the course of disease. Whole blood was collected in K2EDTA tubes by collaborating institutions according to the institutions' own protocols. For TCRbeta analysis, collaborator samples were shipped as frozen whole blood, as isolated PBMCs, or as DNA extracted from either sample type. The immunoSEQ Assay, a bias-controlled multiplex PCR, was used to amplify TCRbeta CDR3 regions from genomic DNA. The original methods were these. Within the assay, amplification of reference gene primers was used to estimate how many nucleated cells each sample contained. To quantify the absolute abundance of each unique TCRbeta CDR3 rearrangement, sequence reads were collapsed and filtered. For each sample, productive Simpson clonality was calculated by taking the square root of Simpson's diversity index across productive rearrangements. TCRdb retrieved this table from immuneACCESS and kept in-frame rearrangements only. Not all clones are present; in checked studies, unresolved V genes account for under half, and no reason is known for the remainder. D and trimming come from the DNA, and the V and J calls and clone size come from that table. This sample lists around 100,000 clones; 75% to 90% were detected once. About 5% of the sample lies in the top ten.

Rearrangement joined TRBV9 to TRBJ1-5; TRBD1 is possibly the D segment (5 matching bases). The sequencing sample was made of peripheral blood. This clonotype was obtained from a man in his fifties or sixties with COVID-19, enrolled during active disease. The sequenced DNA: TGTGCCAGCAGCGTAGCGGGGGGATCAGATCAGCCCCAGCATTTT. It translates as CASSVAGGSDQPQHF.